This TCR beta chain was identified during a study of shared clonotypes between healthy human individuals (dated by TCRdb to the early 2020s). About the full investigation: The cohort comprised a couple of women and three men aged 18 to 49 years. For each donor, CD4 naive and CD4 memory were each run on three plates, CD8 naive on two plates, and CD8 memory on one plate. The study deeply sequenced blood TCR repertoires of five healthy adults to estimate repertoire size and the extent of clonotype sharing between individuals. To increase sequencing depth and limit assay-specific biases, TCR repertoire library preparation and sequencing were carried out by different laboratories using diverse techniques. Each donor's leukapheresis produced roughly between about 0.9 and 9.5 billion PBMCs.

Donors were healthy HIV-negative adults with no recently reported acute infections or vaccinations. Every donor was a Caucasian adult living in Nashville, Tennessee, USA. CD4+ T cells were enriched through magnetic negative selection, after which naive cells were positively selected on CD45RA and the remaining negative fraction served as the memory subset. Blood was obtained by leukapheresis, after which PBMCs were separated by Ficoll-Histopaque density gradient centrifugation and cryopreserved in liquid nitrogen vapor phase. Purity and quantity of every magnetically sorted T cell population were checked by analytical flow cytometry. Each sorted fraction had its genomic DNA isolated and then quantified by UV absorbance on a Nanodrop 2000c. Points the paper makes about the study in general: Incomplete sequencing was indicated by rarefaction of sorted-subset datasets, despite the large sequencing depth. Pairwise subsampling indicated that sequencing depth was expected to affect the degree of clonotype sharing among donors. Compared with non-shared clonotypes, the clonotypes found in all four sorted-subset donors had higher generation probabilities. Across four donors, approximately 5% of naive CD4, approximately 3.6% of naive CD8, under 2.5% of memory CD4, and approximately 0.4% of memory CD8 clonotypes were shared. Larger estimated clonotype richness was generally found for naive subsets than for memory subsets. The small number of donors limited the genetic and exposure-history diversity represented. Only blood was sampled, and tissue TCR repertoires likely differ from those in blood.

Using the deep immunoSEQ assay, multiplex PCR amplified TCR CDR3 regions from genomic DNA. Extracted genomic DNA from each cell subset was spread evenly across all wells of several immunoSEQ 96-well plates, with each plate serving as a replicate. For sorted subsets, 150 to 250 ng genomic DNA, equal to some 30,000 T cell genomes, was loaded into each replicate PCR. Purified libraries were quantified with a Qubit 3.0 fluorometer, sized on a Bioanalyzer 2100, and re-quantified with the KAPA Library Quantification kit. Every immunoSEQ 96-well plate was sequenced on a dedicated single-read 150-cycle Illumina NextSeq 550 flow cell. The published analysis was carried out like this. The immunoSEQ output contained only junctional sequences without quality scores, so filtering could not match that applied to full-length reads. Sequences were annotated with PyIR, a Python wrapper for IgBLAST v1.9, using IMGT germline references to assign V/J genes and CDR3. Reads were filtered out if the reads had weak V/J assignments (E-value above 1e-6), no CDR3, stop codons, out-of-frame junctions, or ambiguous translated residues. V3J clonotypes were defined as sequences sharing the same inferred V gene, J gene, and CDR3 amino acid sequence. The percentage overlap between two repertoires was calculated by dividing the number of shared unique clonotypes by the size of the smaller repertoire. Richness of each repertoire was evaluated using RTK rarefaction, the Chao1 estimator, and Recon v2.1 estimates of unobserved clonotypes. Generation probabilities for all TCRbeta clonotypes obtained by the gDNA method from a handful of donors were computed using OLGA. TCRdb holds this immuneACCESS table with in-frame rearrangements only. Some clones are missing; in checked studies, unresolved V genes explain under half, and the rest has no known cause. From that table come the V and J calls and clone size; the DNA was used to work out D and trimming. The sample table shows a few million clones, and approximately 92% are seen once. The ten largest clones represent about 0.13% of the sample.

As for this clone: What antigen it recognizes has not been identified. Base qualities are not provided; no much larger clone lies one nucleotide away.

This TCR was recovered from a young man in good health. The sequencing sample was made of naive CD4+ T cells sorted from blood. What this sample's cell subset or site label stands for: CD45RA+ positively selected.

In nucleotide form, the sequence is TGTGCCAGCAGCCCTGCTAGCGGGGGAGAGACCCAGTACTTC. Its amino acids are CASSPASGGETQYF. This receptor chain uses TRBV6-6 and TRBJ2-5; TRBD2 lines up with 10 middle nucleotides. V trim: 6 bases; J trim: 4 bases; unmatched bases: 5. From a lookup of the germline V gene (reference sequence), CDR1 and CDR2 are MNHNY and SVGAGI. The CDR3, cysteine through phenylalanine, is 14 amino acids long. The only DNA kept is the CDR3, 42 bases in frame from the first base.